This T cell receptor (beta chain) was observed in a study of regulatory T cells in long-lasting Graves disease. This clonotype has a count of ten or more. This sample's time point: newly diagnosed GD, antithyroid drugs for less than 3 months. Extracted PBMC RNA gave rise to the TCR library. Arm-PCR of CDR3 regions and iRepertoire HTBI primers were used to build TCR beta libraries. TCRdb itself ran the multiplex PCR reads through MiXCR, one entry per CDR3 protein. The table shows about 620,000 distinct CDR3 sequences, with roughly 15% occurring only once. In addition, the sample was reused for a study of T cells in Graves' hyperthyroidism and ophthalmopathy.

The sequence was obtained from a woman aged 25 to 45 with Graves disease. The sample here was peripheral blood mononuclear cells (PBMCs), taken at new diagnosis, from a patient treated with antithyroid drugs.

DNA for the CDR3: TGCGCCAGCCAGGACGGAAGCAATCAGCCCCAGCATTTT. It is translated as CASQDGSNQPQHF. The chain has TRBV10-2 and TRBJ1-5; D unclear. Germline V CDR1 and CDR2: WSHSY, SAAADI. The CDR3 runs to 13 residues. Trimming left V 8 bases short and J 1 base short, with 9 bases between.